One sample yielded the 22 T cell receptor beta chains listed below, sequenced in a study of T cells in Graves' hyperthyroidism and ophthalmopathy. RNA transcripts served as the template for amplifying TCR beta CDR3 regions. TCR CDR3 regions were first amplified by RT-PCR with HTBI primers. TCRdb processed the multiplex PCR reads anew with MiXCR; each CDR3 protein has one entry. The sample includes 85,000 to 110,000 distinct CDR3 sequences, roughly 47% seen only once; the top ten take roughly 24%. The sample comprised blood. All receptors derive from a man in his forties with Graves' hyperthyroidism.

This clonotype was observed a handful of times. The rearrangement uses TRBV30 and TRBJ1-5; tentative D call: TRBD1 (6 bases). Between the trimmed V and J ends, which lost 0 bases and 0 bases, there was a span of 9 bases. Germline loops: CDR1 GTSNPN, CDR2 SVGIG (reference sequence). This CDR3 contains 15 residues. CDR3 DNA sequence: TGTGCCTGGAGTGTAGGGGGGTCTAGCAATCAGCCCCAGCATTTT. Amino acids: CAWSVGGSSNQPQHF.

Remarks on this clonotype: This may be a read error: a much more frequent sequence differs by one nucleotide. This sequence joins TRBV5-1 and TRBJ1-5; D remains unclear. The CDR3 runs 13 residues. Germline V gene sequence: CDR1 SGHRS, CDR2 YFSETQ. CDR3 protein: CASGLGYDQPQHF. The CDR3 DNA reads TGCGCCAGCGGCTTGGGTTATGATCAGCCCCAGCATTTT.

This clonotype was counted many times. This may stem from a read error, because a much larger clone lies one nucleotide away. The chain couples TRBV6-6 to TRBJ1-1, with a possible D match to TRBD1 (5 bases). V lost 6 bases to trimming and J lost 0 bases, with 11 bases between them. CDR3 size: 14 residues. Looked up from germline, CDR1 is MNHNY and CDR2 is SVGAGI (reference sequence). The CDR3 reads CASSPQGMNTEAFF. The CDR3, as DNA: TGTGCCAGCAGCCCCCAGGGTATGAACACTGAAGCTTTCTTT.

In the case of this clonotype: Sequence at one end of the junction differs from germline and may be a read error. The chain employs TRBV7-9 and TRBJ1-6; no clear D. Per germline, CDR1 SEHNR and CDR2 FQNEAQ (reference sequence). CDR3 length: 12 amino acids. The CDR3 nucleotides read TGTGCCAGCAGCCCCGGTGGTTCACCCCCCCACTTT. Translated, it gives CASSPGGSPPHF.

This clonotype has a count of ten or more. The gene calls are TRBV3-1 and TRBJ2-5, with 8 bases matching TRBD2. V lost 3 bases and J lost 4; bases outside the gene matches: 10. The CDR3 is made up of 16 amino acids. Looked up from germline, CDR1 is LGHDT and CDR2 is YNNKEL (reference sequence). The CDR3 is CASSQGTAGAIETQYF. In DNA form, the CDR3 reads TGTGCCAGCAGCCAGGGTACAGCGGGAGCGATAGAGACCCAGTACTTC.

V usage is TRBV18 and J usage is TRBJ2-5; 10 bases agree with TRBD2. The junction had 9 bases not matched to a gene; V was cut back by 2 bases and J by 12 bases. CDR1 and CDR2 (germline): KGHSH, LQKENI. The CDR3 spans 14 residues. As DNA, the CDR3 is TGTGCCAGCTCACCATCCAGCGGGGGGGTGGACAAGTACTTC. Its translation is CASSPSSGGVDKYF.

This rearrangement joins TRBV7-2 to TRBJ1-1, with D possibly matching TRBD1 (6 bases). The V gene lost 3 bases and the J gene lost 7 bases, with 12 bases spanning the gap. Germline CDR1 and CDR2: SGHTA and FQGNSA. CDR3 length: 13 residues. The CDR3 DNA is TGTGCCAGCAGCTTTAGCGGGGGGCTTGAAGCTTTCTTT. Translated: CASSFSGGLEAFF.

Many counts were recorded for this clonotype. This chain connects TRBV20-1 to TRBJ2-7; no clear D. From germline, CDR1 is DFQATT and CDR2 SNEGSKA (reference sequence). The CDR3 covers 11 residues. The germline V and J ends were trimmed by 7 bases and 2 bases, with 9 bases remaining between them. DNA of the CDR3: TGCAGTGGAACAGACACCTACGAGCAGTACTTC. Encoded protein: CSGTDTYEQYF.

V gene TRBV20-1 combines with J gene TRBJ1-6; 9 bases line up with TRBD1. Germline trimming cut 5 bases from V and 10 bases from J; bases unmatched to any gene: 3. Looked up from germline, CDR1 is DFQATT and CDR2 is SNEGSKA (reference sequence). The CDR3 loop spans 12 amino acids. The CDR3 DNA reads as TGCAGTGCTGGACAGGGGTCGTCACCCCTCCACTTT. This gives the protein CSAGQGSSPLHF.

The genes are TRBV4-2 and TRBJ2-7; TRBD2 matches 13 bases. CDR3 size: 15 residues. The germline gives CDR1 LGHNA, CDR2 YNFKEQ. CDR3 sequence (DNA): TGTGCCGGCAGCACGGGACTAGCGGGAACCTACGAGCAGTACGTC. This translates into CAGSTGLAGTYEQYV.

The sample holds many counts of this clonotype. This chain connects TRBV5-1 to TRBJ1-3; D not resolved. CDR1 is SGHRS and CDR2 is YFSETQ in the germline V gene. This CDR3 region has 15 residues. Trimming took off 0 bases at V and 1 base at J, with 8 bases between the two ends. CDR3 protein: CASSLEGSSGNTIYF. In DNA form, the CDR3 reads TGCGCCAGCAGCTTGGAGGGTTCTTCTGGAAACACCATATATTTT.

This clonotype has at least ten counts. Written as DNA, the CDR3 is TGTGCCAGTAAAGAGGGGGCAAGCTCTGGGGCCAACGTCCTGACTTTC. This codes for CASKEGASSGANVLTF. The chain links TRBV19 to TRBJ2-6; 7 bases agree with TRBD1. This CDR3 is 16 amino acids long. CDR1 is LNHDA and CDR2 is SQIVND in the germline V gene (reference sequence). V trimming: 7 bases; J trimming: 0 bases; junction bases outside the gene matches: 6.

The table lists this clonotype with a few counts. One base away lies a much larger clone, so this may be a sequencing read error. V is TRBV12-3 or TRBV12-4 and J is TRBJ2-7; D is ambiguous. The CDR3 totals 15 residues. V lost 3 bases, J lost 6 bases, and 18 bases lay in between. In nucleotides, the CDR3 is TGTGCCAGCAGTTTTCTAGAAAGGGAAATAAGCGAGCAGTACTTC. This gives the protein CASSFLEREISEQYF.

This rearrangement joins TRBV7-6 to TRBJ2-2; TRBD1 matches at 8 bases. This CDR3 has 17 amino acids. Germline loops: CDR1 SGHVS, CDR2 FNYEAQ. After removal of 3 bases from V and 5 bases from J, the junction contained 11 bases not matched to a gene. CDR3 bases: TGTGCCAGCAGCTTGCAGGGGGCGCCTGGTAGTACCGGGGAGCTGTTTTTT. It encodes CASSLQGAPGSTGELFF.

This sequence joins TRBV20-1 and TRBJ1-2; D perhaps matches TRBD1 (5 bases). From germline, CDR1 is DFQATT and CDR2 SNEGSKA (reference sequence). This CDR3 has 12 residues. The V end lost 2 bases, the J end lost 7 bases, and 11 bases lay between the germline ends. The CDR3 DNA reads TGCAGTGCTAGACGCGGGGCGCGTGGCTACACCTTC. Translating it yields CSARRGARGYTF.

In this sample, this clonotype turned up many times. This chain connects TRBV29-1 to TRBJ2-1; 8 bases agree with TRBD1. The CDR3 has 15 residues. The V segment lost 4 bases and the J segment 2 bases; nucleotides outside the gene matches: 7. Germline CDR1 SQVTM, CDR2 ANQGSEA. The CDR3 region has the DNA TGCAGCGTTGGGGGCAGGGGGCGCACCTACAATGAGCAGTTCTTC. Residues: CSVGGRGRTYNEQFF.

With regard to this clonotype: This may come from a read error, since a much larger clone is one base off. The CDR3 coding sequence is TGTGCCAGCAGCGATAGACCGAACACCGGGGAGCTGTTTTTT. This gives the protein CASSDRPNTGELFF. The V call is TRBV6-1, the J call TRBJ2-2; D ambiguous. The CDR3 extends over 14 amino acids. Deletions cut 6 bases from V and 0 bases from J, with 8 bases between. Germline V lookup: CDR1 MNHNS, CDR2 SASEGT.

This rearrangement joins TRBV2 to TRBJ1-5; D call uncertain. The length of the CDR3 is 14 residues. Germline lookup yields CDR1 SNHLY and CDR2 FYNNEI. Trimming left V 3 bases short and J 13 bases short, with 19 bases between. This CDR3 reads CASSEERVKETQHF. CDR3 in DNA: TGTGCCAGCAGTGAGGAGCGGGTTAAAGAGACACAGCATTTT.

The rearrangement uses TRBV2 and TRBJ2-7; tentatively, D is TRBD2 (6 bases). The CDR3 is 13 residues long. The germline V and J ends were trimmed by 8 bases and 2 bases, with 13 bases remaining between them. CDR1 SNHLY and CDR2 FYNNEI come from the germline V gene. The CDR3 region is CASAGTATYEQYF. CDR3 sequence (DNA): TGTGCCAGCGCGGGGACCGCCACCTACGAGCAGTACTTC.

In the case of this clonotype: This clone may be a read error of a much larger clone one base away. The V and J genes are TRBV6-2 or TRBV6-3 and TRBJ2-5, with D hard to call. Germline values: CDR1 MNHEY, CDR2 SVGEGT. The CDR3 is made up of 14 amino acids. This CDR3 reads CANSPLGTLETQYF. CDR3 bases: TGTGCCAACAGTCCATTAGGCACTTTGGAGACCCAGTACTTC.

Concerning this clonotype itself: Being one base from a much bigger clone, this may be a read error. The CDR3 ends on some other residue instead of the conserved phenylalanine or tryptophan, so this is likely a read error. The V gene is TRBV7-9, the J gene TRBJ2-3; 9 bases line up with TRBD1. The CDR3 sequence is 15 residues long. The germline V gene has CDR1 SEHNR and CDR2 FQNEAQ (reference sequence). This CDR3 is CASSQDGTGTDTQYS. CDR3 DNA: TGCGCCAGCAGCCAAGATGGGACAGGGACAGATACGCAGTATTCT.

The chain is built from TRBV2 and TRBJ1-6; no reliable D call. The CDR3 is 15 amino acids. With 1 base removed from V and 13 bases from J, the gap between germline ends came to 17 bases. CDR1 and CDR2 (germline): SNHLY, FYNNEI. CDR3 sequence: CASSEGPKGNQPLHF. The DNA of the CDR3 is TGTGCCAGCAGTGAAGGGCCAAAGGGAAATCAGCCCCTCCACTTT.